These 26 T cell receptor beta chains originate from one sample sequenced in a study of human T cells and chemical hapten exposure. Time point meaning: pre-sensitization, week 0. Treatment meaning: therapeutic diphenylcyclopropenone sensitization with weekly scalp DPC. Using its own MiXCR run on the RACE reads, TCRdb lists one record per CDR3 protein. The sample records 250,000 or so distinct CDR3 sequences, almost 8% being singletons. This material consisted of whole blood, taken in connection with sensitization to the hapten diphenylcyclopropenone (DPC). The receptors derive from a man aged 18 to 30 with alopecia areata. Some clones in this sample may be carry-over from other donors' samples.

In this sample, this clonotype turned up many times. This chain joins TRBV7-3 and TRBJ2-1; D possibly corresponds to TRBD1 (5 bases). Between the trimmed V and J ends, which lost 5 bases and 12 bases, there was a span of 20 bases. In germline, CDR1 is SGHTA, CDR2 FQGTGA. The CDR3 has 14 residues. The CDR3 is CASSPLESSDRQFF. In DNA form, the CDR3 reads TGTGCCAGCAGCCCCTTAGAGAGCTCCGACAGGCAGTTCTTC. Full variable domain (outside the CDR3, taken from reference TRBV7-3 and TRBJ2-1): GAGVSQTPSNKVTEKGKYVELRCDPISGHTALYWYRQSLGQGPEFLIYFQGTGAADDSGLPNDRFFAVRPEGSVSTLKIQRTERGDSAVYLCASSPLESSDRQFFGPGTRLTVL.

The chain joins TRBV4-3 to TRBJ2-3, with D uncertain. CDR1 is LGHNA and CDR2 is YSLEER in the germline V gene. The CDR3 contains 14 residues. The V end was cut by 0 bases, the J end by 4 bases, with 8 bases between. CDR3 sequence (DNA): TGCGCCAGCAGCCAAGATCGGGTTCCAGATACGCAGTATTTT. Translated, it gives CASSQDRVPDTQYF.

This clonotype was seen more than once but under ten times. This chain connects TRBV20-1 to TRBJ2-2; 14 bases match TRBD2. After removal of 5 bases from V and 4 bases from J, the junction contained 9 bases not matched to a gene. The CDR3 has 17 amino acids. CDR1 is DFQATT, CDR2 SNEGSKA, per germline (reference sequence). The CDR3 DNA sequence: TGCAGTGCTGGTAGACTAGCGGGGGGGCTAGGCACCGGGGAGCTGTTTTTT. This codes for CSAGRLAGGLGTGELFF.

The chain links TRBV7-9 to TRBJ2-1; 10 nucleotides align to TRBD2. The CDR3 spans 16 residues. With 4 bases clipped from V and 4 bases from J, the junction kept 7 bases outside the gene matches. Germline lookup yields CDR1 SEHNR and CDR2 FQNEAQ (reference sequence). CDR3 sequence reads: CASSSHSGGSYNEQFF. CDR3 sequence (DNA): TGTGCCAGCAGCTCACATAGCGGGGGGTCATACAATGAGCAGTTCTTC.

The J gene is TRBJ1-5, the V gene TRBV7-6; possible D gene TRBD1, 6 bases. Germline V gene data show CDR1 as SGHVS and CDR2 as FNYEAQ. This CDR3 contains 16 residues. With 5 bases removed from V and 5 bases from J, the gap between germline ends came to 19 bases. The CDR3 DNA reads TGTGCCAGCAGCGGAATCAGGGGACCGGGGCATCAGCCCCAGCATTTT. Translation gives CASSGIRGPGHQPQHF.

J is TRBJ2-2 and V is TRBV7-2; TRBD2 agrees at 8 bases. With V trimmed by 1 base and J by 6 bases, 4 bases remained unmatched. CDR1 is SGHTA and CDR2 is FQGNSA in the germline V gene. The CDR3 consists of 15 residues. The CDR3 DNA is TGTGCCAGCAGCTTAGAGACTAGCGAAGCCGGGGAGCTGTTTTTT. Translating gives CASSLETSEAGELFF.

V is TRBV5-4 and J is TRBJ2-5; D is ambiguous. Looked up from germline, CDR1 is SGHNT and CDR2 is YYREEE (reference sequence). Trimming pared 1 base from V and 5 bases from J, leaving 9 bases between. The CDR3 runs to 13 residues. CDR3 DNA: TGTGCCAGCAGCTTGATAAGTGGGGAGACCCAGTACTTC. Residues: CASSLISGETQYF.

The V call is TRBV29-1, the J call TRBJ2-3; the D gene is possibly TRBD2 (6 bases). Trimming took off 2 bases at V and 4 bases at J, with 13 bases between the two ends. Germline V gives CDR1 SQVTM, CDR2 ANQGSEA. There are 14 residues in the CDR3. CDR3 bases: TGCAGCGTTGAACGTTCCAGGGAGGCAGATACGCAGTATTTT. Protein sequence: CSVERSREADTQYF.

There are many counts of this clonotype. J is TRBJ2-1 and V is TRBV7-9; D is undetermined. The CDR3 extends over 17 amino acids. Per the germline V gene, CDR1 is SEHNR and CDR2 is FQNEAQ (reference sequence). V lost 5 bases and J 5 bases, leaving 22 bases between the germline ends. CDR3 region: CASSPIVDGPFHNEQFF. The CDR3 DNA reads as TGTGCCAGCAGCCCGATCGTGGATGGTCCTTTCCACAATGAGCAGTTCTTC.

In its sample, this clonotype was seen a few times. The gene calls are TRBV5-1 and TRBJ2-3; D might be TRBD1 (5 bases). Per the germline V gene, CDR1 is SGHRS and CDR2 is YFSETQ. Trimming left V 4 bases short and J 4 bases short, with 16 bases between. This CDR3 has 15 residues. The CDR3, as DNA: TGCGCCAGCAGCGCTGCAGGGTTCTCTCCAGATACGCAGTATTTT. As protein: CASSAAGFSPDTQYF.

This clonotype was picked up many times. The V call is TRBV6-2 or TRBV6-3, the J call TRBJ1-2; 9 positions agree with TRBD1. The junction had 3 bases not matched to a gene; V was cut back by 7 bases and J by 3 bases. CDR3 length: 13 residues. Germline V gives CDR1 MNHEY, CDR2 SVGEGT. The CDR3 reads CASMGQGDYGYTF. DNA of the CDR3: TGTGCCAGCATGGGACAGGGCGACTATGGCTACACCTTC.

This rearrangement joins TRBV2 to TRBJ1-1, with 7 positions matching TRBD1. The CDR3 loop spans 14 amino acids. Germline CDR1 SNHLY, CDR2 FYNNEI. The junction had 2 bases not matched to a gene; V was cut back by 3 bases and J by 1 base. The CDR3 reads CASSEGQQNTEAFF. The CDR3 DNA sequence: TGTGCCAGCAGTGAGGGACAGCAGAACACTGAAGCTTTCTTT.

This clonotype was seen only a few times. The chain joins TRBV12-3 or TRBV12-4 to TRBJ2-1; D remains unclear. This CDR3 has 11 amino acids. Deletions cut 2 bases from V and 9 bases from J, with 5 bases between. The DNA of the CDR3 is TGTGCCAGCAGTTTAAGTGTTGAGCAGTTCTTC. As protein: CASSLSVEQFF.

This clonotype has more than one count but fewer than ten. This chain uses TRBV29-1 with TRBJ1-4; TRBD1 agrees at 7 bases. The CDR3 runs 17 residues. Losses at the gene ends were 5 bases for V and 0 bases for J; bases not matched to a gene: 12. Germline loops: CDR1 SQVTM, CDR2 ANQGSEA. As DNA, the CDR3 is TGCAGCGTTAGATCTCGACAGGGACTTTCAACTAATGAAAAACTGTTTTTT. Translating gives CSVRSRQGLSTNEKLFF. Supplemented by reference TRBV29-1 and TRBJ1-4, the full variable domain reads SAVISQKPSRDICQRGTSLTIQCQVDSQVTMMFWYRQQPGQSLTLIATANQGSEATYESGFVIDKFPISRPNLTFSTLTVSNMSPEDSSIYLCSVRSRQGLSTNEKLFFGSGTQLSVL.

The CDR3 DNA sequence: TGCGCCAGCAGCCAAGAGGGCCGTCGAGGTTCCTACGAGCAGTACTTC. The encoded protein is CASSQEGRRGSYEQYF. The chain employs TRBV4-1 and TRBJ2-7; D remains unclear. Germline CDR1 is MGHRA and CDR2 is YSYEKL. V shed 0 bases and J shed 1 base, with 13 bases lying between them. CDR3 size: 16 residues.

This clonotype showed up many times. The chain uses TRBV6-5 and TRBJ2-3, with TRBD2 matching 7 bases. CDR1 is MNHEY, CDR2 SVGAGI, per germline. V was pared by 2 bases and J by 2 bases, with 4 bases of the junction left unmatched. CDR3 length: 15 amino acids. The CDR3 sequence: CASSYLSGVTDTQYF. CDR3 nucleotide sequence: TGTGCCAGCAGTTACCTCAGCGGGGTCACAGATACGCAGTATTTT.

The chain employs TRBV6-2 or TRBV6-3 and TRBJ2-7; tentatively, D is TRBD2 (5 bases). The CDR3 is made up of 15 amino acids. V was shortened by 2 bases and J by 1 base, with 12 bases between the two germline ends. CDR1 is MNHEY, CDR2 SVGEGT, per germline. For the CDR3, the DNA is TGTGCCAGCAGTTACGAGCTCGGGGTATCCTACGAGCAGTACTTC. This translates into CASSYELGVSYEQYF.

CDR3: CASSLLFPGSGANVLTF. CDR3 sequence (DNA): TGTGCCAGCAGTTTATTATTTCCGGGCTCTGGGGCCAACGTCCTGACTTTC. The chain is built from TRBV28 and TRBJ2-6; D uncertain. CDR3 size: 17 residues. Germline loops: CDR1 MDHEN, CDR2 SYDVKM. The ends were cut back, 1 base at V and 0 bases at J, with 10 bases in the middle.

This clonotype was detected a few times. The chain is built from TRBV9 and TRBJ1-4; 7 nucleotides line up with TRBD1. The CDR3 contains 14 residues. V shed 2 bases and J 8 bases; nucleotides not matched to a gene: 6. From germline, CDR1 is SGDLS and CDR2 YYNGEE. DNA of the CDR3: TGTGCCAGCAGCGTTTCAGGGGGGCGAGAAAAACTGTTTTTT. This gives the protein CASSVSGGREKLFF.

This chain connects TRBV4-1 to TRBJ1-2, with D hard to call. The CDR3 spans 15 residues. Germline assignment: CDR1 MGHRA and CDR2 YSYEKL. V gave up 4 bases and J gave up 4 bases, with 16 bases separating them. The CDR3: CASSPLIWTGYGYTF. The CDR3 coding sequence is TGCGCCAGCAGCCCTTTGATCTGGACGGGCTATGGCTACACCTTC.

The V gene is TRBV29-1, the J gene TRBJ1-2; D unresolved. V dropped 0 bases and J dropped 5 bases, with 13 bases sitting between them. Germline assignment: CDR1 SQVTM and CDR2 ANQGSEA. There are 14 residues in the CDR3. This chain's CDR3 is CSVEELDISYGYTF. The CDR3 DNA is TGCAGCGTTGAAGAGTTAGACATCTCTTATGGCTACACCTTC.

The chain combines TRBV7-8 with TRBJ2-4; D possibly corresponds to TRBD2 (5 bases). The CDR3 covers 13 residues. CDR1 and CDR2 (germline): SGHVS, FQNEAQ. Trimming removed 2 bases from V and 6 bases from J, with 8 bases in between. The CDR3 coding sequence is TGTGCCAGCAGCTTAAGAGGAGGAAACATTCAGTACTTC. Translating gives CASSLRGGNIQYF.

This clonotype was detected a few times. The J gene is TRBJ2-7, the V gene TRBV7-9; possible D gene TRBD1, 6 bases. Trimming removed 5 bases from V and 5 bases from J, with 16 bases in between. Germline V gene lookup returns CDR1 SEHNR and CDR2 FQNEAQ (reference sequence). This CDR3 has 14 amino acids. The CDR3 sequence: CASSTYRDNHEQYF. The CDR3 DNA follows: TGTGCCAGCAGCACCTACAGGGACAACCACGAGCAGTACTTC.

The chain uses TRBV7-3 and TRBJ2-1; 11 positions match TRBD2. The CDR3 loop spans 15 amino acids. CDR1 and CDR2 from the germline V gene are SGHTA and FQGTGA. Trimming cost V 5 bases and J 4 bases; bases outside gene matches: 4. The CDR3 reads CASSRGLAVYNEQFF. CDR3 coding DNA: TGTGCCAGCAGCCGGGGACTAGCGGTTTACAATGAGCAGTTCTTC. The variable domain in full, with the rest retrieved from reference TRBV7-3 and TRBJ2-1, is GAGVSQTPSNKVTEKGKYVELRCDPISGHTALYWYRQSLGQGPEFLIYFQGTGAADDSGLPNDRFFAVRPEGSVSTLKIQRTERGDSAVYLCASSRGLAVYNEQFFGPGTRLTVL.

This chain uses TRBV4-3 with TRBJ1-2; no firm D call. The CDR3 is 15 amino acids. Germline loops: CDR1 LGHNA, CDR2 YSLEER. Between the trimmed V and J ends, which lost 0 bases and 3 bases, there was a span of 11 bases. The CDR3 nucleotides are TGCGCCAGCAGCCAAGATGTGGCTATGGACTATGGCTACACCTTC. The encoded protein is CASSQDVAMDYGYTF.

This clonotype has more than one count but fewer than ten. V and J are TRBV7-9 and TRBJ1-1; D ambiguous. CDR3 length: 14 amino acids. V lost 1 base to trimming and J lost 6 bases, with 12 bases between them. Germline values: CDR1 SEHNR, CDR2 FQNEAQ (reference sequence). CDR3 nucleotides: TGTGCCAGCAGCTTAGGAGACTGGAGGGCTGAAGCTTTCTTT. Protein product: CASSLGDWRAEAFF. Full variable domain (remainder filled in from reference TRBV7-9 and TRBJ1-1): DTGVSQNPRHKITKRGQNVTFRCDPISEHNRLYWYRQTLGQGPEFLTYFQNEAQLEKSRLLSDRFSAERPKGSFSTLEIQRTEQGDSAMYLCASSLGDWRAEAFFGQGTRLTVV.